Listed below are T cell receptor beta chains from one sample, sequenced in a study of regulatory T cells in long-lasting Graves disease. TCRdb re-called the multiplex PCR reads through MiXCR, storing one row per CDR3 protein. The sample consists of about 660,000 distinct CDR3 sequences, around 30% of them appearing once. Material: peripheral blood mononuclear cells (PBMCs), obtained when the disease was refractory, from a patient treated with antithyroid drugs. The origin of the receptors is a female donor with Graves disease. CDR3s include the opening cysteine and the closing phenylalanine or tryptophan. The D gene is left open where the match is weak. For some rows the clone size is stated as once, few or many, or as a class when expanded; others skip it.

clone size	V gene	D gene	J gene	CDR3 DNA	CDR3 protein
few	TRBV6-1	NA	TRBJ1-5	TGTGCCAGCAGTGACCATACAGGGAGGGGAAATCAGCCCCAGCATTTT	CASSDHTGRGNQPQHF
NA	TRBV20-1	TRBD1	TRBJ2-7	TGCAGTGCTAGAGACCGACACAGGGGCCGCGAGCAGTACTTC	CSARDRHRGREQYF
NA	TRBV6-1	TRBD1	TRBJ2-2	TGTGCCAGCAGTCCCCCGGGACAGAGGACCGGGGAGCTGTTTTTT	CASSPPGQRTGELFF
few	TRBV11-3	NA	TRBJ2-2	TGTGCCAGCAGCCCAGGTGGGCGGGACCAACTCGCCGGGGAGCTGTTTTTT	CASSPGGRDQLAGELFF
NA	TRBV20-1	NA	TRBJ1-1	TGCAGTGCTAGGGAAGCAGAGAACACTGAAGCTTTCTTT	CSAREAENTEAFF
few	TRBV2	TRBD1	TRBJ2-7	TGTGCCAGCAGTAAGGGACAGGGGGGCTCCTACGAGCAGTACTTC	CASSKGQGGSYEQYF
NA	TRBV9	NA	TRBJ2-7	TGTGCCAGCAGCGAGTCCGGGAGCCAATCGGGCGAGCAGTACTTC	CASSESGSQSGEQYF
many	TRBV20-1	NA	TRBJ1-2	TGCAGTGCTAGAGGGGGGGAAGCTAACTATGGCTACACCTTC	CSARGGEANYGYTF
few	TRBV20-1	NA	TRBJ2-7	TGCAGTGCTTACGGACGTAGCGGATCCTACGAGCAGTACTTC	CSAYGRSGSYEQYF
many	TRBV11-2	NA	TRBJ1-2	TGTGCCAGCAGAAGGTTTGGGAACGGCTCTAACTATGGCTACACCTTC	CASRRFGNGSNYGYTF
few	TRBV6-1	TRBD1	TRBJ1-2	TGTGCCAGCAGCCGGGACAGGGCTCTTGATGGTGGCTACACCTTC	CASSRDRALDGGYTF
NA	TRBV28	NA	TRBJ2-7	TGTGCCAGCATAGAGGCGGGGCAGACCTACGAGCAGTGCTTC	CASIEAGQTYEQCF
NA	TRBV6-2/TRBV6-3	NA	TRBJ1-2	TGTGCCAGCAGTTACTCGCAGGGGATGAATGGCTACACCTTC	CASSYSQGMNGYTF
few	TRBV12-3/TRBV12-4	TRBD1	TRBJ1-4	TGTGCCAGCAGGACCCAGGGGGGCGGAAAACTGTTTTTT	CASRTQGGGKLFF
NA	TRBV5-6	TRBD1	TRBJ1-5	TGTGCCAGCAGCTTGGGGACAGGGTACGGGCAGCCCCAGCATTTT	CASSLGTGYGQPQHF
NA	TRBV28	NA	TRBJ2-4	TGTGCCAGCAGTTACTCCCGGGGTCTCTTTCAGTACTTC	CASSYSRGLFQYF
NA	TRBV7-2	NA	TRBJ2-1	TGTGCCAGCAGCTCGAGCCTCGTGGATGAGCAGTTCTTC	CASSSSLVDEQFF
NA	TRBV29-1	NA	TRBJ1-2	TGCAGCGTTGAAAGTAGAGAAACTAACTATGGCTACACCTTC	CSVESRETNYGYTF
many	TRBV12-3/TRBV12-4	NA	TRBJ1-6	TGTGCCAGCAGTTTTCGGGGTCCTAGCGGTTCACCCCTCCACTTT	CASSFRGPSGSPLHF
few	TRBV5-4	NA	TRBJ1-2	TGTGCCAGCAGTTTTGGACGGTTTAATGGCTACACCTTC	CASSFGRFNGYTF
few	TRBV6-9	NA	TRBJ1-1	TGTGCCAGCAGTTACCTCCCTTCGGGGAGCACTGAAGCTTTCTTT	CASSYLPSGSTEAFF
NA	TRBV10-3	TRBD1	TRBJ1-1	TGTGCCATCACCAGGGGGCAGAACACTGAAGCTTTCTTT	CAITRGQNTEAFF
NA	TRBV6-6	NA	TRBJ1-2	TGTGCCAGCAGTTACTCGCAGCCCAGTTCAAGATCTAACTATGGCTACACCTTC	CASSYSQPSSRSNYGYTF
NA	TRBV15	NA	TRBJ2-7	TGTGCCACCAGCAGAGATCCGGGGATTGGTTACGAGCAGTACTTC	CATSRDPGIGYEQYF
few	TRBV29-1	TRBD1	TRBJ1-1	TGCAGCGTAGGACAGGGTTGGGGCACTGAAGCTTTCTTT	CSVGQGWGTEAFF
NA	TRBV2	NA	TRBJ2-3	TGTGCCAGCAGCTACGGCCCAGATACGCAGTATTTT	CASSYGPDTQYF
few	TRBV11-2	NA	TRBJ2-7	TGTGCCAGCAGCACCCCGGACCCTACTCGTTTC	CASSTPDPTRF
NA	TRBV4-1	NA	TRBJ1-1	TGCGCCAGCAGCCCAGGCGCGGCGAGACAAAGGGACACTGAAGCTTTCTTT	CASSPGAARQRDTEAFF
NA	TRBV19	NA	TRBJ2-1	TGTGCCAGTAGAGGTATTGAGCAGTTCTTC	CASRGIEQFF